This T cell receptor beta chain was captured in a study of cytomegalovirus exposure and HLA in healthy donors. The PCR contained 60 Vbeta and 13 Jbeta primers. Assay: immunoSEQ multiplex PCR; the TCRdb copy retains only in-frame clones and omits some. Of 150,000 to 200,000 clones detected, 70% to 80% appear once; the ten largest clones hold under 3%. The CDR3 covers 15 residues. The ends were cut back, 7 bases at V and 2 bases at J, with 16 bases in the middle. Looked up from germline, CDR1 is MNHEY and CDR2 is SVGAGI. This TCR came from a woman between 50 and 59 years old in good health and CMV-seronegative. V gene TRBV6-5 combines with J gene TRBJ2-3; possibly TRBD2 for D (6 bases). Input material: PBMCs. The CDR3 region is CASTSRRGHTDTQYF. In DNA form, the CDR3 reads TGTGCCAGCACCTCGAGGAGGGGCCACACAGATACGCAGTATTTT.